These T cell receptor beta chains were read from a single sample in a study of T cell changes during pregnancy in multiple sclerosis. Sequencing was performed with immunoSEQ multiplex PCR; in TCRdb, only in-frame clones are kept and a portion is missing. The table shows around 54,000 clones, with around 90% occurring only once. The sample here was CD4+ T cells from peripheral blood mononuclear cells, taken after pregnancy. Receptor source: a female donor in good health, enrolled as a control in a pregnancy study. The CDR3 runs from the conserved cysteine through the conserved F or W. D genes are given only for firm matches. Clone size is stated in some rows and not others, as once, few, many or a class when expanded.

TRBD1 TRBJ1-1 NA TRBV2 CASSTHPGQGNWGTEAFF TGTGCCAGCAGTACACACCCGGGACAGGGTAATTGGGGCACTGAAGCTTTCTTT
NA TRBJ2-5 NA TRBV7-3 CASSLGAGAETQYF TGTGCCAGCAGCTTAGGGGCAGGGGCCGAGACCCAGTACTTC
NA TRBJ1-1 NA TRBV7-2 CASSSYRAWDYVFF TGTGCCAGCAGCTCCTACAGGGCCTGGGATTATGTTTTCTTT
NA TRBJ2-7 NA TRBV19 CASADSSYEQYF TGTGCCAGTGCCGACAGTTCCTACGAGCAGTACTTC
NA TRBJ1-2 NA TRBV6-6 CASSYEARGYTF TGTGCCAGCAGTTACGAGGCGCGTGGCTACACCTTC
NA TRBJ2-1 NA TRBV7-7 CASSAGLLNEQFF TGTGCTAGCAGCGCGGGACTTTTAAATGAGCAGTTCTTC
NA TRBJ1-1 NA TRBV9 CASSVVLKRNTEAFF TGTGCCAGCAGCGTAGTTCTAAAGAGAAACACTGAAGCTTTCTTT
NA TRBJ2-1 NA TRBV2 CASRAAQFNEQFF TGTGCCAGCAGGGCCGCCCAGTTCAATGAGCAGTTCTTC
NA TRBJ2-3 NA TRBV18 CASSPNTDTQYF TGTGCCAGCTCACCCAACACAGATACGCAGTATTTT
NA TRBJ2-7 NA TRBV30 CAWSVATGLEQYF TGTGCCTGGAGTGTAGCTACAGGCTTGGAGCAGTACTTC
TRBD1 TRBJ2-7 NA TRBV5-4 CASSRQGGYEQYF TGTGCCAGCAGCCGACAGGGGGGGTATGAGCAGTACTTC
TRBD1 TRBJ1-5 NA TRBV27 CASSVRQGAGPQHF TGTGCCAGCAGTGTCCGACAGGGGGCTGGTCCCCAGCATTTT
NA TRBJ2-7 NA TRBV5-8 CASSIHLAGTYEQYF TGTGCCAGCAGCATCCACCTTGCGGGTACCTACGAGCAGTACTTC
TRBD2 TRBJ2-7 NA TRBV25-1 CASSESLGRAVEQYF TGTGCCAGCAGTGAATCCCTCGGGAGGGCCGTGGAGCAGTACTTC
TRBD1 TRBJ1-5 NA TRBV28 CASSSQGAPRNQPQHF TGTGCCAGCAGCTCCCAGGGGGCCCCTCGCAATCAGCCCCAGCATTTT
TRBD1 TRBJ2-1 NA TRBV27 CASSFLGTGVGNEQFF TGTGCCAGCAGTTTTCTAGGGACAGGTGTCGGCAATGAGCAGTTCTTC
TRBD2 TRBJ2-3 NA TRBV6-1 CASRTSGEDTQYF TGTGCCAGCAGAACTAGCGGGGAAGATACGCAGTATTTT
NA TRBJ2-3 NA TRBV5-1 CASSSPSTDTQYF TGCGCCAGCAGCTCCCCTTCCACAGATACGCAGTATTTT
NA TRBJ2-7 NA TRBV5-5 CASSWADSFYEQYF TGTGCCAGCAGCTGGGCTGACAGCTTCTACGAGCAGTACTTC
NA TRBJ1-4 NA TRBV10-1 CASRPSGGPDNEKLFF TGCGCCAGCAGGCCCTCTGGGGGCCCTGATAATGAAAAACTGTTTTTT
TRBD2 TRBJ2-1 NA TRBV18 CASSPRLSGRDDNEQFF TGTGCCAGCTCACCGAGATTAAGCGGGAGGGATGATAATGAGCAGTTCTTC
NA TRBJ1-3 once TRBV4-1 CASSHGATVSGNTIYF TGCGCCAGCAGCCATGGCGCAACAGTCTCTGGAAACACCATATATTTT
TRBD1 TRBJ2-1 NA TRBV6-5 CASSPGTGAYNEQFF TGTGCCAGCAGCCCCGGGACAGGGGCCTACAATGAGCAGTTCTTC
TRBD1 TRBJ2-5 NA TRBV5-1 CASRRDSYQETQYF TGCGCCAGCAGAAGGGACAGTTACCAAGAGACCCAGTACTTC
TRBD2 TRBJ2-1 NA TRBV7-2 CASSLASGRAVGFF TGTGCCAGCAGCTTGGCTAGCGGGAGGGCGGTTGGGTTCTTC
NA TRBJ1-4 NA TRBV28 CASRGGGGKTNEKLFF TGTGCCAGCAGGGGGGGTGGAGGGAAAACTAATGAAAAACTGTTTTTT
NA TRBJ2-7 NA TRBV5-1 CASSPGPGVNYEQYF TGCGCCAGCAGCCCGGGGCCAGGGGTAAACTACGAGCAGTACTTC
NA TRBJ1-6 few TRBV7-3 CASSLNGGKNSPLHF TGTGCCAGCAGCTTAAACGGGGGAAAAAATTCACCCCTCCACTTT
NA TRBJ2-5 once TRBV30 CAWTPGSETQYF TGTGCCTGGACTCCGGGGTCAGAGACCCAGTACTTC
TRBD1 TRBJ2-7 once TRBV6-5 CASSFSQGAIYEQYF TGTGCCAGCAGTTTTTCACAGGGGGCGATCTACGAGCAGTACTTC
TRBD1 TRBJ2-1 NA TRBV6-5 CASRVTGTGSNEQFF TGTGCCAGCAGAGTGACCGGGACAGGGTCTAATGAGCAGTTCTTC
TRBD1 TRBJ2-1 NA TRBV27 CASSGLTGTGFYHEQFF TGTGCCAGCAGTGGACTTACCGGGACAGGGTTTTACCATGAGCAGTTCTTC
NA TRBJ2-2 NA TRBV5-6 CASSTTQRAGELFF TGTGCCAGCAGCACGACACAGCGGGCCGGGGAGCTGTTTTTT
NA TRBJ2-7 NA TRBV28 CASSIALSEQYF TGTGCCAGCAGTATAGCCCTCAGCGAGCAGTACTTC
TRBD2 TRBJ2-1 NA TRBV5-6 CASSSGTSAYNEQFF TGTGCCAGCAGCTCCGGGACTAGCGCCTACAATGAGCAGTTCTTC
NA TRBJ1-1 NA TRBV5-6 CASSFQGRNTEAFF TGTGCCAGCAGCTTTCAGGGGAGGAACACTGAAGCTTTCTTT
TRBD1 TRBJ2-5 NA TRBV19 CASAGTGGRVGETQYF TGTGCCAGTGCCGGGACAGGAGGTCGGGTTGGGGAGACCCAGTACTTC
TRBD2 TRBJ2-1 NA TRBV18 CASSPSRGRGYNEQFF TGTGCCAGCTCACCATCACGCGGGCGGGGGTACAATGAGCAGTTCTTC
NA TRBJ1-4 few TRBV7-9 CASSLQGQLFF TGTGCCAGCAGCTTGCAGGGGCAACTGTTTTTT
NA TRBJ2-7 NA TRBV5-1 CASSLASILARPSEQYF TGCGCCAGCAGCTTGGCCTCGATTTTGGCGAGGCCAAGCGAGCAGTACTTC
TRBD1 TRBJ1-1 few TRBV29-1 CSAEGTGGLNTEAFF TGCAGCGCGGAAGGGACAGGGGGCCTGAACACTGAAGCTTTCTTT
TRBD2 TRBJ2-2 NA TRBV10-3 CAISEGRLAGDTGELFF TGTGCCATCAGTGAAGGGAGACTAGCGGGAGACACCGGGGAGCTGTTTTTT
NA TRBJ1-6 NA TRBV9 CASSVGGLNSPLHF TGTGCCAGCAGCGTAGGAGGGCTGAATTCACCCCTCCACTTT
NA TRBJ2-5 NA TRBV5-8 CASSWAGLQETQYF TGTGCCAGCAGCTGGGCAGGGCTGCAAGAGACCCAGTACTTC
NA TRBJ1-5 NA TRBV18 CASSPQGMLHQPQHF TGTGCCAGCTCACCCCAGGGGATGCTCCATCAGCCCCAGCATTTT
NA TRBJ1-1 NA TRBV11-3 CASSQTTGSDTEAFF TGTGCCAGCAGCCAAACCACAGGATCGGACACTGAAGCTTTCTTT
NA TRBJ2-1 NA TRBV11-2 CASSLDLAGGNEQFF TGTGCCAGCAGCTTAGATTTGGCGGGCGGCAATGAGCAGTTCTTC
TRBD1 TRBJ1-1 NA TRBV30 CAWSEGTENTEAFF TGTGCCTGGAGTGAGGGGACAGAGAACACTGAAGCTTTCTTT
NA TRBJ1-1 NA TRBV7-2 CASSSNGGNTEAFF TGTGCCAGCAGCTCGAACGGGGGTAACACTGAAGCTTTCTTT
TRBD2 TRBJ2-1 once TRBV7-9 CASSLARTSEIGYEQFF TGTGCCAGCAGCCTAGCGCGGACTAGCGAGATAGGCTATGAGCAGTTCTTC
TRBD1 TRBJ2-3 NA TRBV6-6 CASSRRDSLTDTQYF TGTGCCAGCAGCCGTCGGGACAGCCTCACAGATACGCAGTATTTT
NA TRBJ2-3 NA TRBV7-6 CASSLGVAGPDTQYF TGTGCCAGCAGCTTAGGGGTGGCAGGCCCAGATACGCAGTATTTT
TRBD2 TRBJ2-3 NA TRBV5-4 CASSLTSGTDTQYF TGTGCCAGCAGCTTGACTAGCGGCACAGATACGCAGTATTTT
TRBD1 TRBJ1-1 NA TRBV19 CASSIQDRGNTEAFF TGTGCCAGTAGTATACAGGACAGGGGTAACACTGAAGCTTTCTTT
NA TRBJ1-1 NA TRBV7-8 CASSLVGLANTEAFF TGTGCCAGCAGCTTAGTGGGCTTGGCGAACACTGAAGCTTTCTTT